This record concerns one TCR beta chain sequence. Its cognate antigen is unknown. This CDR3 contains 16 residues. Germline lookup yields CDR1 LNHDA and CDR2 SQIVND (reference sequence). V lost 5 bases to trimming and J lost 0 bases; unmatched junction nucleotides: 7. This specimen comes from a study of cytomegalovirus exposure and HLA in healthy donors. Points from the study as a whole: In a later analysis, TCR association rates varied by HLA locus: DRB1 most, HLA-C fewest. Later on, an analysis tied approximately 17,000 TCR beta sequences to HLA alleles at 0.05 false discovery rate.

A multiplex PCR was run with 60 Vbeta primers and 13 Jbeta primers. Produced via immunoSEQ multiplex PCR; TCRdb's table is partial and in-frame only. The data contain approximately 130,000 clones, 75% to 85% of them singletons. The clonotype originates from a woman aged 45-60 years in good health and CMV-seropositive. Sequencing was performed on PBMCs. The chain uses TRBV19 and TRBJ2-1, with 7 bases identical to TRBD1. As DNA, the CDR3 is TGTGCCAGTAGTGCCGGGACAGACCCCTCCTACAATGAGCAGTTCTTC. Its translation is CASSAGTDPSYNEQFF.